Sequencing of this TCR beta chain was carried out in a study of regulatory and conventional T cells in RAG deficiency. This clone showed up just a few times. Its target is unknown. General study points: Shannon entropy fell and Simpson indices rose in RAG-deficient patients. Shorter CDR3s in all patient subsets; >75% Treg-Tconv overlap in Omenn.

Clones were read by immunoSEQ multiplex PCR, and TCRdb kept only the in-frame ones, dropping some. The sample lists about 34,000 clones, about 75% occurring once. Conventional CD4+ T cells were sorted from blood as CD25-low CD127-high cells. This CDR3 has 13 residues. The V end was cut by 4 bases, the J end by 8 bases, with 14 bases between. Per the germline V gene, CDR1 is ENHRY and CDR2 is SYGVKD. Separately, the same data were catalogued under a study of regulatory T cells. As that report states: The PCR used 52 TRBV and 13 TRBJ primers.

The sample was CD4+ effector T cells sorted from blood. The source of this sequence is a human donor in good health. V is TRBV10-3 and J is TRBJ1-2; D is ambiguous. The CDR3 coding sequence is TGTGCCATCAGTGGAAAGGATAGTGCCGGCTACACCTTC. The encoded protein is CAISGKDSAGYTF.